This is a list of T cell receptor beta chains from one sample in a study of Ad26.COV2.S vaccination and SARS-CoV-2 variants. This table comes from immunoSEQ multiplex PCR, and its TCRdb copy is limited to in-frame clones, with some not included. The sample yields hundreds of thousands of clones, about nine tenths seen once. The material sequenced was peripheral blood, taken in a trial of Ad26.COV2.S vaccine versus placebo. These receptors were collected from a person aged 18-65 years who received the Ad26.COV2.S COVID-19 vaccine or a placebo. Both conserved end residues are part of each CDR3. D genes are given only for firm matches. The listing skips clone size in some rows; elsewhere it reads once, few, many or a size class.

j_gene: TRBJ2-7
abundance: once
d_gene: .
v_gene: TRBV5-6
CDR3nt: TGTGCCAGCAGCTTGTCCCCGGAGGTCGAGCAGTACTTC
CDR3aa: CASSLSPEVEQYF

j_gene: TRBJ1-4
abundance: .
d_gene: .
v_gene: TRBV19
CDR3nt: TGTGCCAGTAGCGTTGTTCTTTGGGAAAAACTGTTTTTT
CDR3aa: CASSVVLWEKLFF

j_gene: TRBJ2-1
abundance: .
d_gene: TRBD2
v_gene: TRBV7-9
CDR3nt: TGTGCCAGCAGCCTCGGACTAGCGGACGACTACAATGAGCAGTTCTTC
CDR3aa: CASSLGLADDYNEQFF

j_gene: TRBJ2-7
abundance: once
d_gene: TRBD1
v_gene: TRBV29-1
CDR3nt: TGCAGCGCTATGGGACAGGGGGCGAGGGAGCAGTACTTC
CDR3aa: CSAMGQGAREQYF

j_gene: TRBJ1-1
abundance: .
d_gene: .
v_gene: TRBV24-1
CDR3nt: TGTGCCACCAGTGATGGCAGGGAGAACACTGAAGCTTTCTTT
CDR3aa: CATSDGRENTEAFF

j_gene: TRBJ1-5
abundance: .
d_gene: TRBD1
v_gene: TRBV7-2
CDR3nt: TGTGCCAGCAGCTTTACTGGGACAGGGGGCACTCAGCCCCAGCATTTT
CDR3aa: CASSFTGTGGTQPQHF

j_gene: TRBJ2-2
abundance: .
d_gene: .
v_gene: TRBV7-9
CDR3nt: TGTGCCAGCAGCCAACAGGGAACCGGGGAGCTGTTTTTT
CDR3aa: CASSQQGTGELFF

j_gene: TRBJ1-1
abundance: .
d_gene: TRBD1
v_gene: TRBV4-3
CDR3nt: TGCGCCAGCAGCCATGAGACAGGGGCCATCGGGGAAGCTTTCTTT
CDR3aa: CASSHETGAIGEAFF

j_gene: TRBJ2-5
abundance: .
d_gene: TRBD2
v_gene: TRBV5-6
CDR3nt: TGTGCCAGCGTGGCGGGAGGGGGAGAGACCCAGTACTTC
CDR3aa: CASVAGGGETQYF

j_gene: TRBJ2-7
abundance: .
d_gene: TRBD1
v_gene: TRBV18
CDR3nt: TGTGCCAGCTCACCCGGACAGGTCTCCTACGAGCAGTACTTC
CDR3aa: CASSPGQVSYEQYF

j_gene: TRBJ2-7
abundance: .
d_gene: TRBD2
v_gene: TRBV7-2
CDR3nt: TGTGCCAGCAGCGGAGCGGGGTACGAGCAGTACTTC
CDR3aa: CASSGAGYEQYF

j_gene: TRBJ1-4
abundance: .
d_gene: .
v_gene: TRBV18
CDR3nt: TGTGCCAGCTCACCACCGAACGTCCCTAATGAAAAACTGTTTTTT
CDR3aa: CASSPPNVPNEKLFF

j_gene: TRBJ1-4
abundance: few
d_gene: .
v_gene: TRBV19
CDR3nt: TGTGCCAGTACCCTCGGGGGGTTCAATGAAAAACTGTTTTTT
CDR3aa: CASTLGGFNEKLFF

j_gene: TRBJ1-3
abundance: once
d_gene: .
v_gene: TRBV18
CDR3nt: TGTGCCAGCTCACCGAAGGTTCACTCTGGAAACACCATATATTTT
CDR3aa: CASSPKVHSGNTIYF

j_gene: TRBJ1-6
abundance: .
d_gene: .
v_gene: TRBV6-1
CDR3nt: TGTGCCAGCAGTGAAAGTGTAGGTGGGCGGAAAACACCCCTCCACTTT
CDR3aa: CASSESVGGRKTPLHF

j_gene: TRBJ1-2
abundance: .
d_gene: .
v_gene: TRBV9
CDR3nt: TGTGCCAGCAGCGTAGAGGTTTTACGTAGTAGTGGCTACACCTTC
CDR3aa: CASSVEVLRSSGYTF

j_gene: TRBJ2-1
abundance: .
d_gene: TRBD1
v_gene: TRBV6-5
CDR3nt: TGTGCCAGCAGACAGGGGAACAATGAGCAGTTCTTC
CDR3aa: CASRQGNNEQFF

j_gene: TRBJ1-1
abundance: .
d_gene: TRBD1
v_gene: TRBV28
CDR3nt: TGTGCCAGCAGTTTCCACTTACAGGGGGCCACCACTGAAGCTTTCTTT
CDR3aa: CASSFHLQGATTEAFF

j_gene: TRBJ1-2
abundance: .
d_gene: TRBD1
v_gene: TRBV27
CDR3nt: TGTGCCAGCAGAGGCCCCGGGACAGTTAACTATGGCTACACCTTC
CDR3aa: CASRGPGTVNYGYTF

j_gene: TRBJ2-1
abundance: few
d_gene: TRBD1
v_gene: TRBV3-1/TRBV3-2
CDR3nt: TGTGCCAGCAGCCGGGGACAGGGTTCAGACGATGAGCAGTTCTTC
CDR3aa: CASSRGQGSDDEQFF